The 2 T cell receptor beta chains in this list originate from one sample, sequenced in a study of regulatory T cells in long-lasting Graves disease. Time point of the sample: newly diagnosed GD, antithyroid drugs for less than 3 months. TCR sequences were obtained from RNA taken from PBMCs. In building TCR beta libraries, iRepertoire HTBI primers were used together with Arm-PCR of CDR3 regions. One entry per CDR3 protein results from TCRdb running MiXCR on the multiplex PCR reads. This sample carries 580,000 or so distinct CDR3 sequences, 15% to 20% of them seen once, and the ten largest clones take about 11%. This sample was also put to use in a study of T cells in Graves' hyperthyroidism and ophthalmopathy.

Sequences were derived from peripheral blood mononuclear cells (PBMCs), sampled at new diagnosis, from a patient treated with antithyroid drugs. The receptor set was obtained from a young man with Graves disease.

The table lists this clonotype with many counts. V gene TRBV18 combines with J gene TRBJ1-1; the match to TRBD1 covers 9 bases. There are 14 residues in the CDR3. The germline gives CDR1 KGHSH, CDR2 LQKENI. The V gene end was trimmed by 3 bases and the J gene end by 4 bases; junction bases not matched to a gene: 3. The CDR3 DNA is TGTGCCAGCTCACCGGACAGGGGTTCCACTGAAGCTTTCTTT. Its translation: CASSPDRGSTEAFF.

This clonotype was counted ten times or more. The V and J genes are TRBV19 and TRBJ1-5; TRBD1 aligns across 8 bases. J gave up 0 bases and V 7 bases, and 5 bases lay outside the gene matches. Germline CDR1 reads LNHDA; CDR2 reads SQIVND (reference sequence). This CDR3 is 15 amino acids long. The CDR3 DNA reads TGTGCCAGTACCTGGACAGGGATTAGCAATCAGCCCCAGCATTTT. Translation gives CASTWTGISNQPQHF.